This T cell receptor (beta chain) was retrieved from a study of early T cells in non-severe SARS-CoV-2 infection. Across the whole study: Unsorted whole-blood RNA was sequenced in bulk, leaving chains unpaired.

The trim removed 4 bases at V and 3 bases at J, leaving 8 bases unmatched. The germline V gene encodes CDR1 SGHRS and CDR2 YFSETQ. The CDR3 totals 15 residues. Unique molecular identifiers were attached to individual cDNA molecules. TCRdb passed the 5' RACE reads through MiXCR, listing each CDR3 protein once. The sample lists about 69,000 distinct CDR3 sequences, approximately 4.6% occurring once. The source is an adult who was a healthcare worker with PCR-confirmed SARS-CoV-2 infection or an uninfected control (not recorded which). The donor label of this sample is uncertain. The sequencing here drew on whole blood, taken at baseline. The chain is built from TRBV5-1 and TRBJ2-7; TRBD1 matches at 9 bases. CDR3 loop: CASSQGQGGYYEQYF. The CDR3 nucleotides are TGCGCCAGCAGCCAGGGACAGGGCGGTTACTACGAGCAGTACTTC.